These 27 T cell receptor beta chains came from one sample sequenced in a study of T-cell reconstitution after alpha-beta-depleted transplantation in children. Preparation of the TCRbeta library used unique molecular identifiers. TCRdb called the PCR reads again in MiXCR, with one record for every CDR3 protein. The sample consists of about 580,000 distinct CDR3 sequences, under 30% of them appearing once. The sample was PBMCs, mostly from graft donor cells, taken 360 days after TCRalphabeta/CD19-depleted stem cell transplant. The receptors were gathered from a boy younger than two who had a stem cell transplant for acute myeloid leukemia, so the T cells may come from the graft donor.

This clonotype was counted at least ten times. This rearrangement joins TRBV20-1 to TRBJ2-3; no reliable D call. CDR1 is DFQATT, CDR2 SNEGSKA, per germline (reference sequence). This CDR3 is built from 12 residues. V dropped 5 bases and J dropped 3 bases, with 9 bases sitting between them. The CDR3 region is CSAEYGTDTQYF. The CDR3 DNA reads as TGCAGTGCTGAATACGGAACAGATACGCAGTATTTT.

This clonotype was counted a few times. The V gene is TRBV20-1, the J gene TRBJ2-5; 8 bases fit TRBD2. CDR1 DFQATT and CDR2 SNEGSKA come from the germline V gene (reference sequence). The CDR3 is 16 residues long. The V gene end was trimmed by 0 bases and the J gene end by 0 bases; junction bases not matched to a gene: 6. CDR3 residues: CSARDFWRGDQETQYF. Written as DNA, the CDR3 is TGCAGTGCTAGAGATTTCTGGCGGGGGGACCAAGAGACCCAGTACTTC.

This clonotype was recorded a few times. The chain uses TRBV4-3 and TRBJ2-1; D is undetermined. The CDR3 consists of 13 residues. Germline V gives CDR1 LGHNA, CDR2 YSLEER. Trimming removed 4 bases from V and 12 bases from J, with 16 bases in between. As DNA, the CDR3 is TGCGCCAGCAGCCCGTGGCCATTATTAAGGCAGTTCTTC. This codes for CASSPWPLLRQFF.

J is TRBJ2-7 and V is TRBV6-1; D is unresolved. V gave up 5 bases and J gave up 2 bases, with 13 bases separating them. Germline V CDR1 and CDR2: MNHNS, SASEGT. The length of the CDR3 is 14 residues. The CDR3 DNA is TGTGCCAGCAGTCCACCTGTAACCACCTACGAGCAGTACTTC. Its protein is CASSPPVTTYEQYF.

The genes are TRBV20-1 and TRBJ2-1; TRBD2 agrees at 10 bases. This CDR3 is built from 18 residues. Germline V CDR1 and CDR2: DFQATT, SNEGSKA (reference sequence). Trimming cost V 0 bases and J 0 bases; bases outside gene matches: 8. CDR3 region: CSARDPAGGRVSYNEQFF. CDR3 DNA sequence: TGCAGTGCTAGAGATCCAGCGGGGGGGCGGGTCTCCTACAATGAGCAGTTCTTC.

The chain uses TRBV20-1 and TRBJ2-2; 8 bases are a match to TRBD1. Germline assignment: CDR1 DFQATT and CDR2 SNEGSKA (reference sequence). V was clipped by 3 bases and J by 1 base; unmatched bases: 7. The CDR3 length is 16 residues. CDR3 loop: CSASHRQGMNTGELFF. The CDR3 bases are TGCAGTGCTAGTCACCGACAGGGGATGAACACCGGGGAGCTGTTTTTT.

CDR3 protein: CSARKGVNTEAFF. DNA for the CDR3: TGCAGTGCTAGAAAGGGGGTTAACACTGAAGCTTTCTTT. V and J are TRBV20-1 and TRBJ1-1, with D perhaps matching TRBD1 (6 bases). Trimming removed 2 bases at V and 2 bases at J, with 9 bases between. The CDR3 extends over 13 amino acids. Germline V gives CDR1 DFQATT, CDR2 SNEGSKA (reference sequence).

Only a few counts were recorded for this clonotype. The chain employs TRBV7-2 and TRBJ2-5, with D tentatively TRBD2 (5 bases). The CDR3 is 17 amino acids. V was cut by 5 bases and J by 2 bases, with 21 bases left in between. The V gene's germline CDR1 is SGHTA and CDR2 FQGNSA. CDR3 in amino acids: CASSEYGRAFRQETQYF. The CDR3 DNA sequence: TGTGCCAGCAGCGAGTACGGGCGGGCGTTCCGACAAGAGACCCAGTACTTC. Based on the CDR3 plus reference TRBV7-2 and TRBJ2-5, the full variable domain is GAGVSQSPSNKVTEKGKDVELRCDPISGHTALYWYRQSLGQGLEFLIYFQGNSAPDKSGLPSDRFSAERTGGSVSTLTIQRTQQEDSAVYLCASSEYGRAFRQETQYFGPGTRLLVL.

The gene calls are TRBV6-5 and TRBJ1-5; 10 positions match TRBD1. The CDR3 spans 14 residues. Looked up from germline, CDR1 is MNHEY and CDR2 is SVGAGI. V lost 4 bases and J lost 9; bases outside the gene matches: 6. CDR3: CASSSDRGMAPQHF. DNA for the CDR3: TGTGCCAGCAGTTCGGACAGGGGGATGGCGCCCCAGCATTTT.

This chain joins TRBV6-5 and TRBJ1-1; 7 nucleotides match TRBD1. Losses at the gene ends were 4 bases for V and 4 bases for J; bases not matched to a gene: 9. CDR1 is MNHEY, CDR2 SVGAGI, per germline. This CDR3 is built from 15 residues. The CDR3 DNA is TGTGCCAGCAGTTTACTCCTCGGGACAGTCACTGAAGCTTTCTTT. Protein sequence: CASSLLLGTVTEAFF.

This sequence joins TRBV20-1 and TRBJ2-7; D tentatively fits TRBD1 or TRBD2 (7 bases each). V was trimmed by 5 bases and J by 5 bases, leaving 28 bases between them. The CDR3 contains 17 residues. CDR1 is DFQATT and CDR2 is SNEGSKA in the germline V gene (reference sequence). The CDR3 DNA reads as TGCAGTGCTGCAGGGGGAGCGGGGTCCCTCGGGTCTGACGAGCAGTACTTC. It codes for CSAAGGAGSLGSDEQYF.

This clonotype was detected many times. The CDR3 here is CASSFGQGNQPQHF. CDR3 DNA: TGTGCCAGCAGTTTCGGGCAGGGGAATCAGCCCCAGCATTTT. The chain combines TRBV12-3 or TRBV12-4 with TRBJ1-5, with a tentative D call TRBD1 (6 bases). The V and J ends lost 3 bases and 4 bases respectively, with 10 bases between them. The CDR3 is 14 amino acids.

A single count supports this clonotype. The rearrangement uses TRBV28 and TRBJ1-5; TRBD1 aligns across 8 bases. The trim removed 2 bases at V and 6 bases at J, leaving 9 bases unmatched. CDR1 and CDR2 from the germline V gene are MDHEN and SYDVKM. The CDR3 spans 16 residues. CDR3 DNA: TGTGCCAGCAGTTTACTGGGTGACAGGGGCACTCAGCCCCAGCATTTT. Translation: CASSLLGDRGTQPQHF.

The V and J genes are TRBV7-6 and TRBJ2-7; 9 bases map to TRBD2. The V gene end was trimmed by 4 bases and the J gene end by 6 bases; junction bases not matched to a gene: 4. Germline V CDR1 and CDR2: SGHVS, FNYEAQ. The CDR3 runs 13 residues. CDR3 sequence reads: CASSSAAGGEQYV. For the CDR3, the DNA is TGTGCCAGCAGCTCAGCAGCGGGAGGCGAGCAGTACGTC.

This clonotype was seen at least ten times. The chain combines TRBV12-3 or TRBV12-4 with TRBJ2-3; perhaps TRBD1 as D (6 bases). CDR3 length: 14 residues. Deletions cut 2 bases from V and 2 bases from J, with 8 bases between. The CDR3: CASSLWDNTDTQYF. The CDR3 bases are TGTGCCAGCAGTTTATGGGACAACACAGATACGCAGTATTTT.

J is TRBJ1-4 and V is TRBV5-1; TRBD1 is a possible D gene (6 bases). The germline V and J ends were trimmed by 2 bases and 8 bases, with 13 bases remaining between them. This CDR3 spans 14 amino acids. Germline CDR1 reads SGHRS; CDR2 reads YFSETQ. CDR3 in DNA: TGCGCCAGCAGCTTCGAGAGGGGGGACGAAAAACTGTTTTTT. Protein sequence: CASSFERGDEKLFF.

The CDR3 loop reads CASGSGGITDTQYF. The CDR3 DNA reads TGTGCCAGCGGTAGCGGGGGGATAACCGATACGCAGTATTTT. The chain has TRBV12-3 or TRBV12-4 and TRBJ2-3; 10 positions agree with TRBD2. This CDR3 is 14 amino acids long. V lost 8 bases to trimming and J lost 6 bases; unmatched junction nucleotides: 8.

Ten or more counts support this clonotype. The chain is built from TRBV20-1 and TRBJ2-1; D could derive from TRBD1 or TRBD2 (6 bases each). Looked up from germline, CDR1 is DFQATT and CDR2 is SNEGSKA (reference sequence). This CDR3 has 15 amino acids. V was clipped by 5 bases and J by 7 bases, with 21 bases between them. CDR3 sequence reads: CSAPSAWGAGNEQFF. DNA of the CDR3: TGCAGTGCTCCCTCGGCATGGGGGGCCGGAAATGAGCAGTTCTTC.

V and J are TRBV20-1 and TRBJ2-3; D is unclear. This CDR3 spans 14 amino acids. V was cut by 8 bases and J by 3 bases, with 18 bases left in between. Germline values: CDR1 DFQATT, CDR2 SNEGSKA (reference sequence). CDR3 coding DNA: TGCAGTTTAAGGTCCGATGGACGAACAGATACGCAGTATTTT. Its protein is CSLRSDGRTDTQYF.

This clonotype was counted between two and nine times. The chain is built from TRBV20-1 and TRBJ2-7; no definite D call. Germline V CDR1 and CDR2: DFQATT, SNEGSKA (reference sequence). V gave up 5 bases and J gave up 3 bases, with 14 bases separating them. CDR3 length: 13 amino acids. The DNA of the CDR3 is TGCAGTGCTGCTCAGGAAGCACACTACGAGCAGTACTTC. It specifies CSAAQEAHYEQYF.

This clonotype was seen only a few times. This chain links TRBV7-2 with TRBJ2-7; 12 nucleotides line up with TRBD2. This CDR3 is built from 15 residues. CDR1 is SGHTA, CDR2 FQGNSA, per germline. Germline trimming cut 1 base from V and 3 bases from J; bases unmatched to any gene: 1. CDR3 in amino acids: CASSLGTSGVYEQYV. For the CDR3, the DNA is TGTGCCAGCAGCTTAGGGACTAGCGGGGTCTACGAGCAGTACGTC.

The chain joins TRBV12-3 or TRBV12-4 to TRBJ1-6; a possible D gene is TRBD1 (5 bases). V lost 6 bases and J 0 bases, leaving 12 bases between the germline ends. This CDR3 has 16 residues. DNA for the CDR3: TGTGCCAGCAGGGCGGGGGAGAGCTCCTATAATTCACCCCTCCACTTT. This encodes CASRAGESSYNSPLHF.

The chain couples TRBV4-3 to TRBJ2-3; D may match TRBD1 or TRBD2 (6 bases each). Germline V gene sequence: CDR1 LGHNA, CDR2 YSLEER. This CDR3 spans 16 amino acids. V lost 0 bases, J lost 2 bases, and 12 bases lay in between. In nucleotides, the CDR3 is TGCGCCAGCAGCCAAGAGACGGGGGCCATCACAGATACGCAGTATTTT. This gives the protein CASSQETGAITDTQYF.

This clonotype showed up many times. The chain couples TRBV29-1 to TRBJ1-1, with D tentatively TRBD1 (6 bases). The CDR3 loop spans 16 amino acids. Deletions cut 1 base from V and 2 bases from J, with 17 bases between. Germline V gene data show CDR1 as SQVTM and CDR2 as ANQGSEA. The CDR3 is CSVEASRARGNTEAFF. CDR3 sequence (DNA): TGCAGCGTTGAAGCCTCAAGGGCCAGGGGTAACACTGAAGCTTTCTTT.

V and J are TRBV7-9 and TRBJ2-1, with D possibly being TRBD1 or TRBD2 (5 bases each). Germline lookup yields CDR1 SEHNR and CDR2 FQNEAQ (reference sequence). The CDR3 spans 15 residues. V lost 8 bases and J lost 0, with 14 bases in between. CDR3 region: CASGTYRSSYNEQFF. The CDR3 DNA reads as TGTGCCAGCGGGACGTACAGGAGCTCCTACAATGAGCAGTTCTTC.

This clonotype was observed many times. One junction end disagrees with the germline gene, perhaps due to a read error. V and J are TRBV12-3 or TRBV12-4 and TRBJ1-5, with no clear D. This CDR3 comprises 13 residues. CDR3: CASSLGGDQPQHF. The CDR3 region has the DNA TGTGCCAGCAGCTTAGGAGGAGATCAGCCCCAGCATTTT.

The rearrangement links TRBV12-3 or TRBV12-4 to TRBJ2-1; TRBD2 is a possible D gene (7 bases). V was pared by 5 bases and J by 8 bases, with 19 bases between. This CDR3 spans 15 amino acids. CDR3 sequence reads: CASSARDKGGDEQFF. The CDR3, as DNA: TGTGCCAGCAGTGCCCGGGACAAGGGGGGGGATGAGCAGTTCTTC.